This is a list of T cell receptor beta chains from one sample in a study of T cells in Graves' hyperthyroidism and ophthalmopathy. TCRdb re-analysed the multiplex PCR reads in MiXCR, keeping a single row per CDR3 protein. The profile shows hundreds of thousands of distinct CDR3 sequences, 38% of them singletons. Material: blood. These receptors originate from a man younger than 35 with Graves' hyperthyroidism. CDR3s include the opening cysteine and the closing phenylalanine or tryptophan. The order of the fields is clone size, J gene, V gene, D gene, CDR3 DNA, CDR3 protein. The D gene is left open where the match is weak. Clone size is not always given. Where it is, it says once, few, many or a class for expanded clones.

>-|TRBJ1-4|TRBV12-3/TRBV12-4|-
TGTGCCAGCAGTGTCGGGACCTTTAATGAAAAACTGTTTTTT
CASSVGTFNEKLFF
>many|TRBJ2-5|TRBV29-1|-
TGCAGCGTTGAAGTAGGGGGGAGAGAGACCCAGTACTTC
CSVEVGGRETQYF
>-|TRBJ2-7|TRBV4-3|-
TGCGCCAGCAGCCAGGGGACATCGGCGCTCTACGAGCAGTACTTC
CASSQGTSALYEQYF
>few|TRBJ2-5|TRBV7-9|-
TGTGCCAGCAGTGGATCCGGGACAGACGGCGGGGTGACCCAGTACTTC
CASSGSGTDGGVTQYF
>many|TRBJ1-6|TRBV19|-
TGTGCCAGCTCGGACGGCGCTTGGTCACCCCTCCACTTT
CASSDGAWSPLHF
>-|TRBJ1-2|TRBV5-1|-
TGCGCCAGCAGCTTGGCCGTAGGTAGGGTTAGTGGCTACACCTTC
CASSLAVGRVSGYTF
>many|TRBJ1-4|TRBV7-2|-
TGTGCCAGCAGCTTAACACAGCAAGAGGAAAAACTGTTTTTT
CASSLTQQEEKLFF
>-|TRBJ2-7|TRBV7-6|-
TGTGCCAGCAGCTTAATGACGGGGGACAACCCCTACGAGCAGTACTTC
CASSLMTGDNPYEQYF
>-|TRBJ2-7|TRBV20-1|TRBD2
TGCAGTGCTAGAAAGGCGATTAGCGGGATTCCGTACGAGCAGTACTTC
CSARKAISGIPYEQYF
>-|TRBJ2-5|TRBV5-4|-
TGTACCAGCAGCTACGACAGAGTGCGAGAGACCCAGTACTTC
CTSSYDRVRETQYF
>few|TRBJ2-5|TRBV7-2|TRBD1
TGTGCCAGCAGCCCCCGGACAGGGATAGAGACCCAGTACTTC
CASSPRTGIETQYF
>-|TRBJ2-7|TRBV7-9|TRBD2
TGTGCCAACCTCGGGGAGGGTCCCTACGAGCAGTACTTC
CANLGEGPYEQYF
>-|TRBJ1-4|TRBV5-1|-
TGCGCCAGCAGCTTGGGAGAGGCAGGGGAAGGTGAAAAACTGTTTTTT
CASSLGEAGEGEKLFF
>many|TRBJ2-5|TRBV9|TRBD2
TGTGCCAGCAGCCCAGGACTAGCGGAACTCCAAGAGACCCAGTACTTC
CASSPGLAELQETQYF
>-|TRBJ2-2|TRBV9|-
TGTGCCAGCAGCCCGGGGACAAATAGCGGGGAGCTGTTTTTT
CASSPGTNSGELFF
>few|TRBJ1-2|TRBV12-3/TRBV12-4|-
TGTGCCAGCAGCTCACCGGGGGATGGCTACACCTTC
CASSSPGDGYTF
>-|TRBJ2-2|TRBV10-3|TRBD2
TGTGCCACCGGGGGGGGGCCCCGGGGGACCGGGGAGCTGTTTTTT
CATGGGPRGTGELFF
>many|TRBJ1-1|TRBV10-3|-
TGTGCCATCAGTGACAGTTTGAACACTGAAGCTTTCTTT
CAISDSLNTEAFF
>few|TRBJ1-1|TRBV12-3/TRBV12-4|-
TGTGCCAGCAGTCCGACGGTGCGGGGGAACACTGAAGCTTTCTTT
CASSPTVRGNTEAFF
>many|TRBJ1-1|TRBV20-1|-
TGCAGTGCCGGACGGGGGAGCACTGAAGCTTTCTTT
CSAGRGSTEAFF
>few|TRBJ2-5|TRBV9|-
TGTGCCAGCAGCGTAGGGGGCTTACCGTGGTCCGGGGAGACCCAGTACTTC
CASSVGGLPWSGETQYF
>-|TRBJ1-2|TRBV6-1|-
TGTGCCAGCAGTCCCGAGGGGGGGGCGCACTATGGCTACACCTTC
CASSPEGGAHYGYTF
>many|TRBJ1-4|TRBV7-9|TRBD1
TGTGCCAGCAGCTCGTACAGGGGAACTAATGAAAAACTGTTTTTT
CASSSYRGTNEKLFF
>-|TRBJ1-4|TRBV7-9|-
TGTGCCAGCAGCTTCCCGGAGGGCACTAATGAAAAACTGTTTTTT
CASSFPEGTNEKLFF
>many|TRBJ1-3|TRBV15|-
TGTGCCACCACCACAGCGAGCTCTGGAAACACCATATATTTT
CATTTASSGNTIYF
>-|TRBJ1-2|TRBV20-1|TRBD1
TGCAGTGCTAGAGGGGTGACAGGGGGCGTGGATGGCTACACCTTC
CSARGVTGGVDGYTF
>-|TRBJ1-1|TRBV7-9|-
TGTGCCAGCAGCCGTACAGGGATAAACACTGAAGCTTTCTTT
CASSRTGINTEAFF
>many|TRBJ1-1|TRBV7-9|TRBD1
TGTGCCAGCAGCCGCGCGGACAGGGAGGCTTTCTTT
CASSRADREAFF
>few|TRBJ2-7|TRBV7-3|TRBD1
TGTGCCAGCAGCCCCTCTGAAGGGGGCAACTACGAGCAGTACTTC
CASSPSEGGNYEQYF
>many|TRBJ1-2|TRBV7-8|-
TGTGCCAGCAGCTTGGTAGCAGGGCAAGGCTACACCTTC
CASSLVAGQGYTF
>-|TRBJ2-3|TRBV15|-
TGTGCCACCAGCTCCCGGGTTACCGAGGCAGATACGCAGTATTTT
CATSSRVTEADTQYF
>-|TRBJ2-5|TRBV2|TRBD2
TGTGCCAGCAGGCGGCCTTTGACTAGCGGGAGAATGAAAGAGACCCAGTACTTC
CASRRPLTSGRMKETQYF
>-|TRBJ2-7|TRBV7-2|TRBD1
TGTGCCAGCAGCCTGACAGGGAATCCCTACGAGCAGTACTTC
CASSLTGNPYEQYF
>many|TRBJ2-7|TRBV7-2|TRBD1
TGTGCCAGCAGCTTAGGTTCGACAGGGGGCGAGCAGTACTTC
CASSLGSTGGEQYF
>-|TRBJ2-7|TRBV20-1|-
TGCAGTGCTACCACCCTCTACGAGCAGTACTTC
CSATTLYEQYF
>-|TRBJ2-2|TRBV2|-
TGTGCCAGCAGTGAAGCGCTTCCGGGGGCCGGGGAGCTGTTTTTT
CASSEALPGAGELFF
>-|TRBJ2-7|TRBV9|TRBD2
TGTGCCAGCAGCGTGCTAGCGGGGGACTACGAGCAGTACTTC
CASSVLAGDYEQYF
>many|TRBJ2-7|TRBV29-1|TRBD1
TGCAGCGCGCAGGACAGGGGGCTCGAGCAGTACTTC
CSAQDRGLEQYF
>-|TRBJ2-6|TRBV29-1|TRBD1
TGCAGCGTAGACGCCAGGGGGCTCGTTTCTGGGGCCAACGTCCTGACTTTC
CSVDARGLVSGANVLTF
>many|TRBJ1-5|TRBV2|TRBD1
TGTGCCAGCGGGGACAGGGGGCTTCAGCCCCAGCATTTT
CASGDRGLQPQHF
>-|TRBJ1-5|TRBV6-6|-
TGTGCCAGCAGTGCACCCGGGGGCCATAGCAATCAGCCCCAGCATTTT
CASSAPGGHSNQPQHF
>-|TRBJ1-1|TRBV5-1|-
TGCGCCAGCAGCTTGGAGGATGGGGCTGAAGCTTTCTTT
CASSLEDGAEAFF
>-|TRBJ1-2|TRBV25-1|-
TGTGCCGGCAGCCAAGATGAACTCGGCTATGGCTACACCTTC
CAGSQDELGYGYTF
>many|TRBJ2-5|TRBV10-2|TRBD1
TGCGCCAGCAGGTGGACAGGGCCCCAAGAGACCCAGTACTTC
CASRWTGPQETQYF
>many|TRBJ1-2|TRBV13|TRBD1
TGCGCCAGCAGCCCGGGCCGGACAGGCCTCGTTGGCTACACCTTC
CASSPGRTGLVGYTF
>-|TRBJ1-2|TRBV7-8|-
TGTGCCAGCAGCTTATCCGTGAATAACTATGGCTACACCTTC
CASSLSVNNYGYTF
>-|TRBJ1-1|TRBV2|-
TGTGCCAGCAGTGCTAACAAAGGGAACACTGAAGCTTTCTTT
CASSANKGNTEAFF
>many|TRBJ1-5|TRBV2|-
TGTGCCAGCGTGGGCGGAACAGTCAATCAGCCCCAGCATTTT
CASVGGTVNQPQHF
>-|TRBJ1-5|TRBV19|-
TGTGCCAGTAGTATTGTGGGACCTAGCAATCAGCCCCAGCATTTT
CASSIVGPSNQPQHF
>-|TRBJ2-7|TRBV10-3|TRBD2
TGTGCCATCAAGGGGGTAGCGGGGGACTACGAGCAGTACTTC
CAIKGVAGDYEQYF
>many|TRBJ2-5|TRBV15|-
TGTGCCACCAGCGCGGCTAATGGGGAGACCCAGTACTTC
CATSAANGETQYF
>-|TRBJ2-1|TRBV2|TRBD2
TGTGCCAGCAGTAAGAATGCGGGAGTGCGTGAGCAGTTCTTC
CASSKNAGVREQFF
>many|TRBJ2-5|TRBV29-1|TRBD1
TGCAGCGTTGAAGATTTTCGGACAGGGGGACAGACCCAGTACTTC
CSVEDFRTGGQTQYF
>few|TRBJ2-7|TRBV4-3|-
TGCGCCAGCAGTATCGCGGGGAGATCCTACGAGCAGTACTTC
CASSIAGRSYEQYF
>few|TRBJ1-1|TRBV12-3/TRBV12-4|-
TGTGCCAGCAGTGGGACCCTCTCGGATGCTTTCTTT
CASSGTLSDAFF